Each of the 14 T cell receptor beta chains below was sequenced from the same sample in a study of shared clonotypes between healthy human individuals (TCRdb year 2020). To prepare the library, the immunoSEQ multiplex PCR assay was applied. This immuneACCESS table, as held by TCRdb, lists in-frame sequences with V and J called but not all clones. Of the missing ones, under half trace to an unresolved V gene in checked studies; the others have no known cause. The sample includes roughly 1,500,000 clones, with about 98.5% observed a single time. The ten biggest clones cover 0.36% of the sample. The specimen was naive CD4+ T cells sorted from blood. Interpreted using the paper, the cell subset or site label stands for: CD45RA+ positively selected. These receptors all stem from a man aged 25 to 45 in good health.

J is TRBJ1-2 and V is TRBV30, with D perhaps TRBD1 (5 bases). The CDR3 consists of 15 residues. V was clipped by 0 bases and J by 2 bases, with 13 bases between them. Germline assignment: CDR1 GTSNPN and CDR2 SVGIG (reference sequence). The CDR3 is CAWSVATARNYGYTF. CDR3 coding DNA: TGTGCCTGGAGTGTAGCGACAGCACGAAACTATGGCTACACCTTC.

The genes are TRBV7-2 and TRBJ2-2, with 11 positions matching TRBD1. The CDR3 extends over 17 amino acids. CDR1 is SGHTA and CDR2 is FQGNSA in the germline V gene. The V gene end was trimmed by 5 bases and the J gene end by 1 base; junction bases not matched to a gene: 6. In DNA, the CDR3 is TGTGCCAGCAGCATGGACAGGGGGCGGTTGAACACCGGGGAGCTGTTTTTT. It codes for CASSMDRGRLNTGELFF. Supplemented by reference TRBV7-2 and TRBJ2-2, the full variable domain reads GAGVSQSPSNKVTEKGKDVELRCDPISGHTALYWYRQSLGQGLEFLIYFQGNSAPDKSGLPSDRFSAERTGGSVSTLTIQRTQQEDSAVYLCASSMDRGRLNTGELFFGEGSRLTVL.

This chain joins TRBV7-2 and TRBJ2-2, with 7 bases lining up with TRBD1. The germline CDR1 and CDR2 sequences are SGHTA and FQGNSA. The CDR3 contains 13 residues. V was clipped by 7 bases and J by 11 bases; unmatched bases: 10. The CDR3 reads CASTRDSLRELFF. The CDR3 nucleotides read TGTGCCAGCACCCGGGACAGCCTTCGAGAGCTGTTTTTT.

The J gene is TRBJ1-3, the V gene TRBV18; D unclear. Germline assignment: CDR1 KGHSH and CDR2 LQKENI. The CDR3 is 19 residues long. V lost 1 base and J 0 bases, leaving 19 bases between the germline ends. The CDR3 DNA sequence: TGTGCCAGCTCACCACAACAGCCTGTTGCGTTGAGCTCTGGAAACACCATATATTTT. As protein: CASSPQQPVALSSGNTIYF.

This sequence joins TRBV5-1 and TRBJ1-1; D remains unclear. CDR1 and CDR2 from the germline V gene are SGHRS and YFSETQ. Trimming cost V 5 bases and J 0 bases, with 5 bases left between them. The CDR3 covers 12 residues. The CDR3 nucleotides read TGCGCCAGCAGTGCCCTGAACACTGAAGCTTTCTTT. Translating it yields CASSALNTEAFF.

This chain connects TRBV6-1 to TRBJ2-5; TRBD2 might be the D (5 bases). This CDR3 comprises 13 residues. Trimming shortened V by 6 bases and J by 2 bases, and 10 bases separated the two germline ends. Germline V gene data show CDR1 as MNHNS and CDR2 as SASEGT. CDR3 loop: CASSPGIQETQYF. The CDR3 region has the DNA TGTGCCAGCAGCCCGGGGATTCAAGAGACCCAGTACTTC.

The chain carries TRBV7-2 and TRBJ2-3; TRBD2 is a possible D gene (6 bases). The CDR3 loop spans 15 amino acids. Germline CDR1 reads SGHTA; CDR2 reads FQGNSA. Trimming stripped 4 bases from V and 2 bases from J, with 13 bases between. CDR3 sequence reads: CASSSPLASTDTQYF. The DNA of the CDR3 is TGTGCCAGCAGCTCTCCTCTAGCGTCCACAGATACGCAGTATTTT.

V usage is TRBV5-4 and J usage is TRBJ2-1; 7 nucleotides align to TRBD1. The length of the CDR3 is 15 residues. V was pared by 0 bases and J by 8 bases, with 8 bases of the junction left unmatched. The germline V gene has CDR1 SGHNT and CDR2 YYREEE (reference sequence). Here the CDR3 reads CASSLGSQGVDEQFF. CDR3 sequence (DNA): TGTGCCAGCAGCTTGGGAAGTCAGGGGGTCGATGAGCAGTTCTTC.

As concerns this clone: The sample holds other DNA sequences that translate to the same CDR3. V and J are TRBV9 and TRBJ1-1; D not resolved. From germline, CDR1 is SGDLS and CDR2 YYNGEE. The CDR3 is 13 amino acids. V was pared by 0 bases and J by 0 bases, with 3 bases between. The CDR3 DNA reads TGTGCCAGCAGCGTAGGAATGAACACTGAAGCTTTCTTT. Translated: CASSVGMNTEAFF.

This sequence joins TRBV2 and TRBJ1-2, with 7 bases fitting TRBD1. This CDR3 region has 13 residues. The V gene's germline CDR1 is SNHLY and CDR2 FYNNEI. The V and J ends lost 6 bases and 8 bases, in that order; junction bases with no gene match: 9. Written as DNA, the CDR3 is TGTGCCAGCAGCGCCGAACAGGGGCACGGCTACACCTTC. The encoded protein is CASSAEQGHGYTF.

The chain carries TRBV5-4 and TRBJ2-1; 9 nucleotides line up with TRBD2. The length of the CDR3 is 13 residues. The trim removed 6 bases at V and 9 bases at J, leaving 7 bases unmatched. Germline CDR1 is SGHNT and CDR2 is YYREEE (reference sequence). CDR3 sequence reads: CASTLAGRSEQFF. For the CDR3, the DNA is TGTGCCAGCACACTAGCGGGCCGTAGTGAGCAGTTCTTC.

The rearrangement joins TRBV5-1 to TRBJ2-7, with D unresolved. Trimming cost V 0 bases and J 7 bases, with 14 bases left between them. CDR1 and CDR2 from the germline V gene are SGHRS and YFSETQ. The length of the CDR3 is 14 residues. CDR3: CASSLGAVLEEQYF. CDR3 coding DNA: TGCGCCAGCAGCTTGGGGGCGGTACTGGAGGAGCAGTACTTC.

This chain links TRBV7-2 with TRBJ2-5; 8 bases agree with TRBD2. The CDR3 covers 16 residues. Germline V CDR1 and CDR2: SGHTA, FQGNSA. Trimming cost V 5 bases and J 7 bases; bases outside gene matches: 15. The CDR3 sequence is CASSPGGTRYLGTQYF. The DNA for the CDR3 is TGTGCCAGCAGCCCCGGTGGGACTAGATACCTCGGGACCCAGTACTTC.

The rearrangement links TRBV7-6 to TRBJ1-3, with a weak D call TRBD1 (5 bases). The CDR3 is made up of 15 amino acids. V gave up 1 base and J gave up 4 bases, with 11 bases separating them. Germline V lookup: CDR1 SGHVS, CDR2 FNYEAQ. CDR3 in DNA: TGTGCCAGCAGCTTAGATTGGGGCATCGGAAACACCATATATTTT. Its protein product is CASSLDWGIGNTIYF.